The source of this TCR beta chain is a study of T cells after yellow fever vaccination. This CDR3 has 14 amino acids. V was shortened by 4 bases and J by 4 bases, with 8 bases between the two germline ends. Germline CDR1 reads SEHNR; CDR2 reads FQNEAQ (reference sequence). UMIs were added to TCR cDNA along with a universal primer site when it was made by 5'RACE template switching. Each CDR3 protein is one row after TCRdb ran MiXCR on the 5' RACE reads. Of 300,000 to 400,000 distinct CDR3 sequences in the sample, under 5% were seen once. Findings of the study overall: The booster saw the reappearance of most primary-vaccination clones (around 96% CD4, roughly 90% CD8). Overlap between CD4 and CD8 compartments was detected for a small share of clonotypes.

The table lists this clonotype with a few counts. Its antigen is unknown. This receptor was taken from a man aged 18-30 years who received the YFV17D yellow fever vaccine. The V call is TRBV7-9, the J call TRBJ1-6; TRBD1 is a possible D gene (5 bases). The sequences come from PBMCs, collected 5 days after the yellow fever booster vaccination. DNA of the CDR3: TGTGCCAGCAGCTCTGACAGTTATAATTCACCCCTCCACTTT. Its protein is CASSSDSYNSPLHF.